These T cell receptor beta chains were read from a single sample in a study of blood T cell repertoires in COVID-19. Profiled with immunoSEQ multiplex PCR; TCRdb holds only in-frame clones, not every one. The table records about 280,000 clones, approximately 90% of them present only once. Sequencing was performed on PBMCs or T cells enriched from blood (not recorded which). These receptors all come from a middle-aged man who had been exposed to COVID-19. Both conserved end residues are part of each CDR3.

V: TRBV2
J: TRBJ1-6
CDR3: CASNVGTGFFPLHF

V: TRBV18
J: TRBJ1-1
CDR3: CASSPSRGWNTEAFF

V: TRBV9
J: TRBJ2-1
CDR3: CASSVESGADYNEQFF

V: TRBV28
J: TRBJ1-2
CDR3: CASRLYPGSSHYGYTF

V: TRBV10-3
J: TRBJ1-1
CDR3: CAMGGDGNTEAFF

V: TRBV27
J: TRBJ1-2
CDR3: CASRYQGLGGYTF

V: TRBV27
J: TRBJ2-7
CDR3: CASSLGDRQSYEQYF

V: TRBV19
J: TRBJ2-3
CDR3: CASSPWGQGSDTQYF

V: TRBV4-3
J: TRBJ2-1
CDR3: CASSQDSSITYNEQFF

V: TRBV19
J: TRBJ2-5
CDR3: CASSILTSGDQETQYF

V: TRBV3-1/TRBV3-2
J: TRBJ2-3
CDR3: CASSPSSGRSTDTQYF

V: TRBV6-5
J: TRBJ1-2
CDR3: CASSYGGGDYGYTF

V: TRBV12-5
J: TRBJ1-4
CDR3: CASGQMGLGEKLFF

V: TRBV18
J: TRBJ1-1
CDR3: CASSPRGLKTEAFF

V: TRBV6-4
J: TRBJ2-3
CDR3: CASSGSGSSDTQYF

V: TRBV6-6
J: TRBJ2-1
CDR3: CASSYSAGAPYNEQFF

V: TRBV11-2
J: TRBJ1-6
CDR3: CASSLVQGYNSPLHF

V: TRBV27
J: TRBJ1-1
CDR3: CASKTSVPNTEAFF

V: TRBV30
J: TRBJ2-7
CDR3: CACLYTTGSKQYF

V: TRBV4-1
J: TRBJ1-1
CDR3: CASSLGTGPEAFF

V: TRBV4-1
J: TRBJ2-5
CDR3: CASSQERSSGRETQYF

V: TRBV6-5
J: TRBJ2-3
CDR3: CASSSPGQGPDTQYF

V: TRBV6-6
J: TRBJ1-1
CDR3: CASSLRQVPSTGTEAFF

V: TRBV30
J: TRBJ2-1
CDR3: CAWRGGTSGRAPYNEQFF

V: TRBV12-5
J: TRBJ1-1
CDR3: CASGLVTGVTEAFF

V: TRBV7-9
J: TRBJ2-7
CDR3: CASSLYYEQYF

V: TRBV5-6
J: TRBJ2-7
CDR3: CASSLVIGDYEQYF

V: TRBV9
J: TRBJ2-5
CDR3: CASSEAAGYQETQYF

V: TRBV7-2
J: TRBJ2-7
CDR3: CASSKKAAGESNEQYF

V: TRBV24-1
J: TRBJ1-5
CDR3: CATSDTGVGNQPQHF

V: TRBV9
J: TRBJ1-2
CDR3: CASSPQHRGGNYGYTF

V: TRBV6-5
J: TRBJ1-1
CDR3: CASSYGGRRTEAFF

V: TRBV7-5
J: TRBJ2-1
CDR3: CVRSATSARGYNEQFF

V: TRBV19
J: TRBJ1-2
CDR3: CASMESNYGYTF

V: TRBV14
J: TRBJ1-2
CDR3: CASSQDRGGRNYGYTF

V: TRBV5-1
J: TRBJ2-1
CDR3: CASRTSGSRNEQFF

V: TRBV27
J: TRBJ1-6
CDR3: CASSLRTDSYNSPLHF

V: TRBV19
J: TRBJ1-2
CDR3: CASSTSWTGNYGYTF

V: TRBV27
J: TRBJ1-6
CDR3: CASSWAPPNSPLHF

V: TRBV5-5
J: TRBJ1-4
CDR3: CASSFGTPEGKLFF

V: TRBV28
J: TRBJ2-7
CDR3: CASSQETAYEQYF

V: TRBV5-8
J: TRBJ2-5
CDR3: CASSLILADQETQYF

V: TRBV27
J: TRBJ1-1
CDR3: CASSQPGFTVDTEAFF

V: TRBV11-3
J: TRBJ2-1
CDR3: CASSPGQGSHEQFF

V: TRBV7-2
J: TRBJ1-2
CDR3: CASSPQGGSNYGYTF

V: TRBV5-1
J: TRBJ2-7
CDR3: CASSLGGHLSYEQYF

V: TRBV5-6
J: TRBJ1-2
CDR3: CASSLWGGGGKVYGYTF

V: TRBV3-1/TRBV3-2
J: TRBJ1-2
CDR3: CASSLATRNGYTF

V: TRBV25-1
J: TRBJ2-2
CDR3: CASRTMAGELFF

V: TRBV15
J: TRBJ1-1
CDR3: CATSRDYSQGFEAFF

V: TRBV19
J: TRBJ1-5
CDR3: CASNIQGGGNQPQHF

V: TRBV5-5
J: TRBJ2-7
CDR3: CASSFLAGASEQYF